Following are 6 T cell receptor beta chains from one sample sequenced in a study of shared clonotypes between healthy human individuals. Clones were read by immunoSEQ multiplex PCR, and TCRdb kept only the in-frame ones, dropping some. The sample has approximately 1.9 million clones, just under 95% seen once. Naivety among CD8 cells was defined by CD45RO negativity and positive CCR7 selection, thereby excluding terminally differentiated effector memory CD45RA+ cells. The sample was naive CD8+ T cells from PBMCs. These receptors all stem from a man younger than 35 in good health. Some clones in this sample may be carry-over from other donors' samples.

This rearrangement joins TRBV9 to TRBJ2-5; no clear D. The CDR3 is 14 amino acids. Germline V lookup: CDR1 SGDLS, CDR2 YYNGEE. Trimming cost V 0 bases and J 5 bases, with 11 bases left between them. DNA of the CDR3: TGTGCCAGCAGCGTAGACCCAGAACGGGAGACCCAGTACTTC. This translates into CASSVDPERETQYF.

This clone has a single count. CDR3 in amino acids: CASSSFRRIDPYEQYF. The CDR3 DNA reads as TGTGCCAGCAGTTCCTTCAGGAGGATTGACCCCTACGAGCAGTACTTC. This chain joins TRBV28 and TRBJ2-7, with a possible D match to TRBD2 (5 bases). Trimming stripped 4 bases from V and 2 bases from J, with 18 bases between. CDR1 is MDHEN, CDR2 SYDVKM, per germline. This CDR3 has 16 amino acids.

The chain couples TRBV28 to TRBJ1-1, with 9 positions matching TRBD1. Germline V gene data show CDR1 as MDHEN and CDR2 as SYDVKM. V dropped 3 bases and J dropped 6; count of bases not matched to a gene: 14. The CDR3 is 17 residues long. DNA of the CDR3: TGTGCCAGCAGTTTCTATGGACCGGGACAGGGTAGGGCTGAAGCTTTCTTT. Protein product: CASSFYGPGQGRAEAFF.

The CDR3 coding sequence is TGTGCCAGCAGTTCGAATCCGGGGGGTGAAAAACTGTTTTTT. This codes for CASSSNPGGEKLFF. The rearrangement links TRBV27 to TRBJ1-4, with D possibly matching TRBD1 (5 bases). V was cut by 4 bases and J by 7 bases, with 13 bases left in between. The CDR3 consists of 14 residues. Germline V gene sequence: CDR1 MNHEY, CDR2 SMNVEV (reference sequence).

CDR3 sequence reads: CASSSGTPNNEQFF. CDR3 in DNA: TGTGCCAGCAGTTCCGGGACCCCGAACAATGAGCAGTTCTTC. The rearrangement uses TRBV27 and TRBJ2-1; D is perhaps TRBD1 or TRBD2 (5 bases each). CDR1 MNHEY and CDR2 SMNVEV come from the germline V gene (reference sequence). V lost 4 bases, J lost 5 bases, and 12 bases lay in between. CDR3 length equals 14 residues.

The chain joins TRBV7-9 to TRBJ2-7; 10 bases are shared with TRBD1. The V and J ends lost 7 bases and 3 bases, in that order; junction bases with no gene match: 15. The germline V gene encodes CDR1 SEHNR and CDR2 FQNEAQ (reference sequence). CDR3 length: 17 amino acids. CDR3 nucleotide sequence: TGTGCCAGCACTGGAAAACACCGGGACAGGGGATACTACGAGCAGTACTTC. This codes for CASTGKHRDRGYYEQYF. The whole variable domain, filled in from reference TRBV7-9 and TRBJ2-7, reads DTGVSQNPRHKITKRGQNVTFRCDPISEHNRLYWYRQTLGQGPEFLTYFQNEAQLEKSRLLSDRFSAERPKGSFSTLEIQRTEQGDSAMYLCASTGKHRDRGYYEQYFGPGTRLTVT.